Below are 9 T cell receptor beta chains sequenced from a single sample in a study of T cells in Graves' hyperthyroidism and ophthalmopathy. It was RNA transcripts that yielded the amplified TCR beta CDR3 regions. A first-round RT-PCR of the TCR CDR3 used the HTBI primer set. TCRdb reanalysed the multiplex PCR reads using MiXCR and keeps one entry per CDR3 protein. The repertoire holds hundreds of thousands of distinct CDR3 sequences, with roughly a sixth as singletons. Material for sequencing was blood. The receptors originated from a woman in her 50s with Graves' hyperthyroidism that later progressed to Graves' ophthalmopathy.

The chain recombines TRBV6-5 with TRBJ2-3, with TRBD2 matching 12 bases. The J segment lost 2 bases and the V segment lost 0 bases, leaving 6 bases of the junction unmatched. Germline loops: CDR1 MNHEY, CDR2 SVGAGI. The CDR3 contains 18 residues. CDR3 nucleotide sequence: TGTGCCAGCAGTTACTCCGGACTAGCGGGGATACACACAGATACGCAGTATTTT. Amino acids: CASSYSGLAGIHTDTQYF.

This clonotype has only a few counts. CDR3 coding DNA: TGCGCCAGCAGCCAAGAAGGGCAGGGGGGGGTTGAGCAGTTCTTC. Its protein product is CASSQEGQGGVEQFF. The chain couples TRBV10-1 to TRBJ2-1, with D perhaps being TRBD1 or TRBD2 (7 bases each). V was shortened by 6 bases and J by 9 bases, with 21 bases between the two germline ends. The CDR3 loop spans 15 amino acids. Germline V gene lookup returns CDR1 WNHNN and CDR2 SYGVQD (reference sequence).

The rearrangement uses TRBV10-3 and TRBJ2-7, with a tentative D call TRBD2 (7 bases). CDR3 length equals 15 residues. Germline lookup yields CDR1 ENHRY and CDR2 SYGVKD. V lost 4 bases, J lost 2 bases, and 15 bases lay in between. The CDR3 DNA reads as TGTGCCATCAGTGGGGGGGGCGGCCAGACCTACGAGCAGTACTTC. This gives the protein CAISGGGGQTYEQYF.

The J gene is TRBJ1-5, the V gene TRBV6-2 or TRBV6-3; D ambiguous. V lost 6 bases, J lost 4 bases, and 10 bases lay in between. This CDR3 is 13 amino acids long. Germline CDR1 and CDR2: MNHEY and SVGEGT. CDR3 loop: CASRRHYNQPQHF. The CDR3 nucleotides are TGTGCCAGCAGGCGACATTATAATCAGCCCCAGCATTTT.

This clonotype was recorded at least ten times. The rearrangement links TRBV9 to TRBJ2-7, with D possibly matching TRBD1 (6 bases). The CDR3 is made up of 14 amino acids. CDR1 is SGDLS and CDR2 is YYNGEE in the germline V gene. V dropped 0 bases and J dropped 2 bases, with 9 bases sitting between them. CDR3 in DNA: TGTGCCAGCAGCGTAGCTGCAGGGGCCTACGAGCAGTACTTC. Its translation is CASSVAAGAYEQYF.

This clonotype was observed a few times. V gene TRBV20-1 combines with J gene TRBJ2-7; D is unclear. CDR3 length: 14 amino acids. V shed 1 base and J shed 2 bases, with 12 bases lying between them. Germline V gene lookup returns CDR1 DFQATT and CDR2 SNEGSKA (reference sequence). This CDR3 reads CSARVPTGTYEQYF. In nucleotides, the CDR3 is TGCAGTGCTAGAGTTCCGACTGGAACCTACGAGCAGTACTTC.

The chain combines TRBV7-6 with TRBJ1-1; unclear D gene. The CDR3 totals 15 residues. Trimming removed 1 base at V and 4 bases at J, with 13 bases between. Germline lookup yields CDR1 SGHVS and CDR2 FNYEAQ. Written as DNA, the CDR3 is TGTGCCAGCAGCTTAGTCGCGAGTTTGGGCACTGAAGCTTTCTTT. Translation: CASSLVASLGTEAFF.

V usage is TRBV9 and J usage is TRBJ1-5, with 7 bases that match TRBD1. V lost 4 bases to trimming and J lost 4 bases; unmatched junction nucleotides: 8. The CDR3 loop spans 15 amino acids. Germline values: CDR1 SGDLS, CDR2 YYNGEE. As DNA, the CDR3 is TGTGCCAGCAGCCAGGGGGGGATCCCTAATCAGCCCCAGCATTTT. This encodes CASSQGGIPNQPQHF.

This clonotype came up many times. The chain employs TRBV12-3 or TRBV12-4 and TRBJ2-2; unclear D gene. V was pared by 8 bases and J by 2 bases, with 12 bases between. There are 14 residues in the CDR3. CDR3 amino acids: CASVPPANTGELFF. In DNA form, the CDR3 reads TGTGCCAGCGTACCGCCGGCAAACACCGGGGAGCTGTTTTTT.